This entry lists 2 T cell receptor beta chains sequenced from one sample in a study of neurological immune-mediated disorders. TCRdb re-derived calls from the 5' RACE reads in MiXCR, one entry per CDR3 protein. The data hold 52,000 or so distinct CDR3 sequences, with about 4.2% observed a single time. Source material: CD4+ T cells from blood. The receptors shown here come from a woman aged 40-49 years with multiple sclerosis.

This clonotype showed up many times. As DNA, the CDR3 is TGCAGTGCTAGACCCCGTAGCGGGGGGGGCTATGAGCAGTTCTTC. The encoded protein is CSARPRSGGGYEQFF. The gene calls are TRBV20-1 and TRBJ2-1; the match to TRBD2 covers 11 bases. The CDR3 has 15 amino acids. After removal of 2 bases from V and 8 bases from J, the junction contained 8 bases not matched to a gene. CDR1 and CDR2 from the germline V gene are DFQATT and SNEGSKA (reference sequence).

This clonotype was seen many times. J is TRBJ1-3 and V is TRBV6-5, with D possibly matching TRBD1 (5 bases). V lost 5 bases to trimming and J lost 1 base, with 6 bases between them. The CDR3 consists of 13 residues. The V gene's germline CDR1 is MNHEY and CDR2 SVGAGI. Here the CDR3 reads CASSKGSGNTIYF. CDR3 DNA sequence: TGTGCCAGCAGTAAGGGGTCTGGAAACACCATATATTTT.